This T cell receptor (beta chain) was retrieved from a study of graft-versus-host responses after intestinal transplantation. Background on the study: Anti-thymocyte globulin was used for induction in all recipients, who then took tacrolimus and steroids for roughly three years.

Concerning this clone: Its matching antigen is unknown.

Study-level points and caveats: Ileal or blood samples showed some GvH clones first, and such clones were also found in recipient marrow.

There are 16 residues in the CDR3. The germline CDR1 and CDR2 sequences are SGDLS and YYNGEE. Trimming took 0 bases from V and 8 from J; bases not matched to a gene: 2. Sequencing was performed with immunoSEQ multiplex PCR; in TCRdb, only in-frame clones are kept and a portion is missing. This table holds under 150,000 clones, 85% to 95% found once. Material: unstimulated CD8+ T cells sorted from spleen or lymph node cells, obtained before intestinal transplant. This TCR came from a human donor who received an intestinal transplant. The chain is built from TRBV9 and TRBJ2-1, with 16 bases aligning to TRBD2. Here the CDR3 reads CASSVEGTSGRDEQFF. The CDR3 DNA reads TGTGCCAGCAGCGTAGAAGGGACTAGCGGGAGGGATGAGCAGTTCTTC. Filled out from reference TRBV9 and TRBJ2-1, the complete variable domain reads DSGVTQTPKHLITATGQRVTLRCSPRSGDLSVYWYQQSLDQGLQFLIQYYNGEERAKGNILERFSAQQFPDLHSELNLSSLELGDSALYFCASSVEGTSGRDEQFFGPGTRLTVL.